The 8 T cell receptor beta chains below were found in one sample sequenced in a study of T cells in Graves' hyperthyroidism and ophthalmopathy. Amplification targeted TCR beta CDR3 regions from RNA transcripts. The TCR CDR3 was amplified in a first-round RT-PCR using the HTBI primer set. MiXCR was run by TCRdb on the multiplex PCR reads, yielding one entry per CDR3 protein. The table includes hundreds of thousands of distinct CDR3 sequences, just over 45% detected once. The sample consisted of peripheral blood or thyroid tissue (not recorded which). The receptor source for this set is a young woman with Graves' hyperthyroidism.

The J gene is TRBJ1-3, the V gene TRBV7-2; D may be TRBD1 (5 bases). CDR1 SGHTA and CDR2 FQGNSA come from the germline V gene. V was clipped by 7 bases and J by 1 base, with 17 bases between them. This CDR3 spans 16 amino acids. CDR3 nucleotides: TGTGCCAGCACCCCAGGGTTTCCGGAGTCTGGAAACACCATATATTTT. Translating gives CASTPGFPESGNTIYF.

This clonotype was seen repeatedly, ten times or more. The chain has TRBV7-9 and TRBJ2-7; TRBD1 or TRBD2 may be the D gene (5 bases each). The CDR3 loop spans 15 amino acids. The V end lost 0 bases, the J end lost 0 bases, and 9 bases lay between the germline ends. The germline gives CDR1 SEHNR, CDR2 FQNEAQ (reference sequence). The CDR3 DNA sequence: TGTGCCAGCAGCTTAGCCGGGACCAGCTCCTACGAGCAGTACTTC. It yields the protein CASSLAGTSSYEQYF.

CDR3 amino acids: CSYKGAAELAGGPTDTQYF. CDR3 in DNA: TGCAGCTACAAGGGAGCAGCGGAACTAGCGGGAGGGCCAACAGATACGCAGTATTTT. The chain carries TRBV29-1 and TRBJ2-3; 13 bases map to TRBD2. V lost 8 bases and J lost 3; bases outside the gene matches: 20. Germline assignment: CDR1 SQVTM and CDR2 ANQGSEA. The CDR3 spans 19 residues.

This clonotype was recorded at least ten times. The CDR3 loop is CATSDNLGDEAFF. In nucleotides, the CDR3 is TGTGCCACCAGTGATAATCTTGGGGATGAAGCTTTCTTT. The V gene is TRBV24-1, the J gene TRBJ1-1; D remains unclear. The length of the CDR3 is 13 residues. Trimming removed 3 bases at V and 7 bases at J, with 11 bases between. Germline-derived CDR1 and CDR2 are KGHDR and SFDVKD.

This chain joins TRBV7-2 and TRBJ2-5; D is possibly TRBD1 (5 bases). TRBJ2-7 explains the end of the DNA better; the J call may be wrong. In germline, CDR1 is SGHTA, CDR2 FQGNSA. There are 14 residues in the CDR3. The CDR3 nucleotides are TGTGCCAGCAGCTTCAGGGCGAGGAGTGACGAGCAGTACTTC. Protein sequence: CASSFRARSDEQYF.

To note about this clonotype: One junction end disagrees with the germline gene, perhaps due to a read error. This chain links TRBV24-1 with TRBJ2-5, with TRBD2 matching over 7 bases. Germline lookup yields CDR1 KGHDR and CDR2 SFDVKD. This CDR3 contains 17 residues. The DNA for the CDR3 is TGTGCCAGCAGTGAACTGGTAGCTAGCGGCAACCAAGAGACCCAGTACTTC. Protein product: CASSELVASGNQETQYF.

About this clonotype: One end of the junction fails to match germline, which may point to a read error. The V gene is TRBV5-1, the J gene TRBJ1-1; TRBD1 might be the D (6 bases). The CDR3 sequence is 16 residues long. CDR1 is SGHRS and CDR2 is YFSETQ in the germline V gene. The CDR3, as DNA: TGTGCCAGCAGCTTATCCAGGGGCCCTATGAACACTGAAGCTTTCTTT. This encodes CASSLSRGPMNTEAFF. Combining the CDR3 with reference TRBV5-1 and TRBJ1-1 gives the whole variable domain KAGVTQTPRYLIKTRGQQVTLSCSPISGHRSVSWYQQTPGQGLQFLFEYFSETQRNKGNFPGRFSGRQFSNSRSEMNVSTLELGDSALYLCASSLSRGPMNTEAFFGQGTRLTVV.

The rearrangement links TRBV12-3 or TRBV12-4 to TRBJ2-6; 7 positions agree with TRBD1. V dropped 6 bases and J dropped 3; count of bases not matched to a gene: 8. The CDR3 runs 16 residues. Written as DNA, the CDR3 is TGTGCCAGCAGCATGGACAGGAACTATGGGGCCAACGTCCTGACTTTC. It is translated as CASSMDRNYGANVLTF.